The sequence of this TCR beta chain was determined in a study of T-cell reconstitution after alpha-beta-depleted transplantation in children. Unique molecular identifiers were used in preparing the TCRbeta library. One entry per CDR3 protein results from TCRdb running MiXCR on the PCR reads. Found here are under 450,000 distinct CDR3 sequences, roughly 15% of them singletons; the top ten hold about 4%. CDR1 and CDR2 from the germline V gene are LGHDT and YNNKEL (reference sequence). Trimming took 4 bases from V and 4 from J, leaving 16 bases between them. This CDR3 region has 15 residues. Sample: PBMCs, taken from the stem cell graft. The rearrangement links TRBV3-1 to TRBJ1-1; D gene unclear. This sequence originates from a human donor who donated a stem cell graft to a child with Fanconi anemia. The DNA for the CDR3 is TGTGCCAGCAGCCGAACGCGAATGGTACCCACTGAAGCTTTCTTT. Translation gives CASSRTRMVPTEAFF.